The clone carrying this TCR beta chain turned up a few times. Its antigen is currently unknown. The data originate from a study of beta chain features in type 1 diabetes. Looking at the study overall: All samples together contributed 107,917,701 sorted cells for examination. Points from the study as a whole: The naive, central memory and Treg TCRB repertoires showed an apparent similarity that was greater among patients than among healthy donors. Across all four CD4+ subsets, people with type 1 diabetes showed modestly shorter TCRB CDR3s.

Sorting based on CD45RO/CCR7/CD25/CD127/CD95/CD27 separated CD4+ naive, central memory, regulatory and stem cell-like memory cells. Purities in excess of 95% were seen in all sorted populations. Expressed TCRB transcripts were sequenced after all isolated RNA was converted to cDNA. Data came from immunoSEQ multiplex PCR; TCRdb stores just in-frame clones and leaves some out. Among almost 350,000 clones listed, approximately 9.9% were seen once. The V end was cut by 4 bases, the J end by 0 bases, with 12 bases between. CDR1 SQVTM and CDR2 ANQGSEA come from the germline V gene. CDR3 length: 14 amino acids.

The chain has TRBV29-1 and TRBJ1-2, with D tentatively TRBD1 (6 bases). This TCR was recovered from a young man with type 1 diabetes. Sequenced sample: central memory CD4+ T cells from blood. The CDR3 DNA is TGCAGCGTTGCTGCTCCAGGGGCTAACTATGGCTACACCTTC. Protein product: CSVAAPGANYGYTF.